This TCR beta chain derives from a study of CD8 T cells in ankylosing spondylitis. Study outcomes and limitations: One TCR beta motif, made up of roughly 8 highly homologous variants, appeared characteristic of ankylosing spondylitis blood.

In this sample, this clonotype turned up many times. The antigen is not known. A single record per CDR3 protein comes from TCRdb applying MiXCR to the 5' RACE reads. Here the sample spans around 130,000 distinct CDR3 sequences, 7% being singletons. Looked up from germline, CDR1 is SGHRS and CDR2 is YFSETQ. V lost 0 bases, J lost 7 bases, and 13 bases lay in between. CDR3 length: 14 amino acids. This clonotype was obtained from a male donor with ankylosing spondylitis or in good health (not recorded which). The sequenced sample consisted of blood, either unsorted or a sorted T cell fraction (not recorded which). The chain has TRBV5-1 and TRBJ2-5; D is uncertain. As DNA, the CDR3 is TGCGCCAGCAGCTTGGCCGAAGAGTTTGGGACCCAGTACTTC. This gives the protein CASSLAEEFGTQYF. The full variable domain, in which reference TRBV5-1 and TRBJ2-5 provide the parts outside the CDR3, is KAGVTQTPRYLIKTRGQQVTLSCSPISGHRSVSWYQQTPGQGLQFLFEYFSETQRNKGNFPGRFSGRQFSNSRSEMNVSTLELGDSALYLCASSLAEEFGTQYFGPGTRLLVL.